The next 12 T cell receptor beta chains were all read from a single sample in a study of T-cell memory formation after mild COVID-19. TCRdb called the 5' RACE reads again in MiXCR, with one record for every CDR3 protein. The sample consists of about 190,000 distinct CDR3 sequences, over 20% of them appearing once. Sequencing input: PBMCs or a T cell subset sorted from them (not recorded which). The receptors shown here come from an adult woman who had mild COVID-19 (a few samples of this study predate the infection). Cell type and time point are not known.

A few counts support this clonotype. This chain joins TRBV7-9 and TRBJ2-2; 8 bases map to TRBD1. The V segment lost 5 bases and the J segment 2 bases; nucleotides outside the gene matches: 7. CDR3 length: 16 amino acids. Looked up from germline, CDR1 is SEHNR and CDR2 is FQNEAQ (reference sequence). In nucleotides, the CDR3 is TGTGCCAGCAGCCTAACAGGGGGTCCTAACACCGGGGAGCTGTTTTTT. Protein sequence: CASSLTGGPNTGELFF.

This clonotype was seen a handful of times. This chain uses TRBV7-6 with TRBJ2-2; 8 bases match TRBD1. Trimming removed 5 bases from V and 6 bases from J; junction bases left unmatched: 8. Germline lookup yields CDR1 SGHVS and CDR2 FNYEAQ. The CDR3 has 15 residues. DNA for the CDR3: TGTGCCAGCAGCGATGGGACAGGCCGGCCCGGGGAGCTGTTTTTT. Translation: CASSDGTGRPGELFF.

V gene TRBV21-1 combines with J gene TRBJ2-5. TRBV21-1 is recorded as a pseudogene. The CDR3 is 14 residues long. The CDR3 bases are TGTGCCAGCAGGGCGGACCTTTCACAAGAGACCCAGTACTTC. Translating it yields CASRADLSQETQYF.

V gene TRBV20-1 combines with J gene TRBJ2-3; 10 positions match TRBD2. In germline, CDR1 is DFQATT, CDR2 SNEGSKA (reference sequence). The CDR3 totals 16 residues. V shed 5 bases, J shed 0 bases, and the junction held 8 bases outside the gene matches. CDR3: CSALAGTSVSTDTQYF. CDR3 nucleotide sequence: TGCAGTGCTCTCGCCGGGACTAGCGTTAGCACAGATACGCAGTATTTT.

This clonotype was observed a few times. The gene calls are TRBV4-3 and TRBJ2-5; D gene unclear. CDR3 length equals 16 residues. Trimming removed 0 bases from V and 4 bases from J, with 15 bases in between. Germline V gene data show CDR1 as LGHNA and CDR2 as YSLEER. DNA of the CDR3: TGCGCCAGCAGCCAAGATGGTAGCCTGCTAGGAGAGACCCAGTACTTC. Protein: CASSQDGSLLGETQYF.

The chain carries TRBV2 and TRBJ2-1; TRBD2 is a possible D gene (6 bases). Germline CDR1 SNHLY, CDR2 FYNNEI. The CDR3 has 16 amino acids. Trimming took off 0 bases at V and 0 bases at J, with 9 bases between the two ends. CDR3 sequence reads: CASSEAGLSSYNEQFF. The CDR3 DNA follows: TGTGCCAGCAGTGAAGCGGGACTGAGCTCCTACAATGAGCAGTTCTTC.

CDR3 bases: TGTGCCAGCAGCTTACAACGGGGGGTTTTAGATACGCAGTATTTT. It specifies CASSLQRGVLDTQYF. The V and J genes are TRBV7-6 and TRBJ2-3; 7 positions agree with TRBD2. Germline trimming cut 2 bases from V and 5 bases from J; bases unmatched to any gene: 7. The length of the CDR3 is 15 residues. In germline, CDR1 is SGHVS, CDR2 FNYEAQ.

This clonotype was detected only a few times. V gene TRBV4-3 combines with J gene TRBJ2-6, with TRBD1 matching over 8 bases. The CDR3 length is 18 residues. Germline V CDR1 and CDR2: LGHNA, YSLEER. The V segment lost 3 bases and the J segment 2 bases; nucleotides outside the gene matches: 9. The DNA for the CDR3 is TGCGCCAGCAGCCAGGACGGACAGGGTAGGACTGGGGCCAACGTCCTGACTTTC. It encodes CASSQDGQGRTGANVLTF.

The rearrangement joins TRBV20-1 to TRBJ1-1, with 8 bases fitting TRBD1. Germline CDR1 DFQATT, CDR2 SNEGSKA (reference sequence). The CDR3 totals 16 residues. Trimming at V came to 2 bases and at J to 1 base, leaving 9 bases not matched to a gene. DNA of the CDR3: TGCAGTGCTAGAACCCGGGACAGGCCCACGAACACTGAAGCTTTCTTT. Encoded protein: CSARTRDRPTNTEAFF.

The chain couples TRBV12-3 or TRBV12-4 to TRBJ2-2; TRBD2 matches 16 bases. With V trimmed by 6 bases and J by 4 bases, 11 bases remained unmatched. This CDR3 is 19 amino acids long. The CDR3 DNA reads TGTGCCAGCAGCATGCCGGGACTAGCGGGGGGGCCGAGCACCGGGGAGCTGTTTTTT. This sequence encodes CASSMPGLAGGPSTGELFF.

CDR3 amino acids: CATSPSALSYEQYF. In nucleotides, the CDR3 is TGTGCCACCAGTCCAAGTGCGCTATCCTACGAGCAGTACTTC. The chain uses TRBV24-1 and TRBJ2-7, with unresolved D. Germline V gives CDR1 KGHDR, CDR2 SFDVKD. CDR3 length: 14 residues. The V gene lost 6 bases and the J gene lost 1 base, with 12 bases spanning the gap.

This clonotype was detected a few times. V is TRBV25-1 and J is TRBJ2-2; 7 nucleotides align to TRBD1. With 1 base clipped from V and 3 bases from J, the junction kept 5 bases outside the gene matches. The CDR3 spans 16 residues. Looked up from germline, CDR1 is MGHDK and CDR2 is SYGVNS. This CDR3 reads CASSESRQGYTGELFF. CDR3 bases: TGTGCCAGCAGTGAATCTCGACAGGGTTACACCGGGGAGCTGTTTTTT.